Detailed here is one T cell receptor (beta chain). The target of this receptor is not known. Base-call qualities are not available, and no considerably larger clone is one nucleotide away. The sample comes from a study of blood T cell repertoires in COVID-19 (TCRdb year 2020). Notes on the research overall: Samples covering the acute and convalescent phases of COVID-19 were provided by collaborators in the United States, Italy and Spain. The prospective study material was composed of cDNA or gDNA derived from T cells, B-cell-depleted T cells, or PBMCs. Deeply sampled blood TCRbeta repertoires from subjects exposed to, actively infected with, or recovered from COVID-19 were included in the dataset. The repertoires were released in a freely available public database meant as a resource for research on the immune response to SARS-CoV-2. Samples were obtained from the ongoing ImmuneRACE study (first 160 participants) and from 1,254 subjects provided by 6 global collaborators. Sample metadata almost always included a de-identified subject ID, COVID-19 status, age in years and sex. Where available, HLA class I and class II types were taken from metadata supplied by the sample provider and were not determined by assay-based typing.

Overall results and qualifications from the work: The amount of clinical and demographic metadata varied by source and participant and was provided uncurated.

Participants in the prospective study were enrolled through a virtual design, were aged about 18 to 100 years, and lived in roughly 24 United States geographic areas. To assign participants to cohorts, the prospective study relied on clinical history that participants themselves reported in a screening survey and a study questionnaire. Recovered participants in ImmuneRACE Cohort 3 were defined by two consecutive negative NP/OP PCR tests, clearance by a healthcare professional, or resolution of symptoms. Each participant in the prospective study had whole blood, serum and a nasopharyngeal or oropharyngeal swab collected by mobile phlebotomists. Prospective study participants could optionally give additional blood draws and questionnaires over a roughly 2-month period. Before DNA extraction, blood samples from the prospective study were shipped at room temperature or frozen. TCRbeta CDR3 regions were amplified from genomic DNA by means of the immunoSEQ Assay, a bias-controlled multiplex PCR. On the study's bioinformatics: The number of nucleated cells in each sample was estimated by amplification of reference gene primers within the assay. Sequence reads were collapsed and filtered to measure the absolute abundance of every unique TCRbeta CDR3 rearrangement. Productive Simpson clonality was computed per sample as the square root of Simpson's diversity index over productive rearrangements. Here the immuneACCESS table is served through TCRdb, limited to in-frame sequences with V and J called. Missing clones are a known gap in these copies; in checked studies unresolved V genes cover under half, and the rest lacks a known reason. V and J calls and clone size are copied from that table; D and trimming were computed from the DNA. Within this sample are about 180,000 clones, with approximately 85% of them counted one time only. The ten most abundant clones make up around 8.6% of the sample.

Sequenced: PBMCs or T cells enriched from blood (not recorded which). The clonotype originates from a woman between 25 and 40 years old who had recovered from COVID-19.

CDR3 loop: CSALPHTGGETQYF. The sequence in DNA is TGCAGCGCACTCCCCCACACCGGCGGGGAGACCCAGTACTTC. Recombination joined TRBV29-1 with TRBJ2-5; TRBD2 is perhaps the D gene, given 5 matching bases. Deletion took 7 bases off V and 5 bases off J, with a span of 20 bases between the germline ends. CDR1 and CDR2 are drawn from the germline V gene: SQVTM, ANQGSEA. The CDR3 numbers 14 residues from cysteine through phenylalanine. CDR3 DNA only is kept here, 42 bases in frame from base 1. Full variable domain (CDR3 extended with the reference TRBV29-1 and TRBJ2-5 proteins): SAVISQKPSRDICQRGTSLTIQCQVDSQVTMMFWYRQQPGQSLTLIATANQGSEATYESGFVIDKFPISRPNLTFSTLTVSNMSPEDSSIYLCSALPHTGGETQYFGPGTRLLVL.